This TCR beta chain is drawn from a study of blood T cell repertoires in COVID-19. Overall study context: The origin of the acute and convalescent COVID-19 samples was the United States, Italy and Spain. Sources were T cells, B-cell-depleted T cells, or PBMCs; the material itself was cDNA or gDNA.

Participant-reported clinical history was the basis for cohort assignment. Germline CDR1 SGHTA, CDR2 FQGNSA. The V and J ends lost 0 bases and 4 bases respectively, with 7 bases between them. This CDR3 region has 13 residues. Libraries were prepared by immunoSEQ multiplex PCR; TCRdb keeps only in-frame clonotypes and omits some of them. The sample has over 200,000 clones, 86% seen once. The source material was PBMCs or T cells enriched from blood (not recorded which). This clonotype originated in a woman aged 45-60 years in a cohort exposed to, infected with or recovered from COVID-19 (not recorded which). This sequence joins TRBV7-2 and TRBJ2-7; D is ambiguous. The CDR3 loop reads CASSLAARYEQYF. CDR3 in DNA: TGTGCCAGCAGCTTAGCGGCCCGTTACGAGCAGTACTTC.